One and the same sample provided the 20 T cell receptor beta chains below, sequenced in a study of cytomegalovirus exposure and HLA in healthy donors. Primers: 60 Vbeta forward and 13 Jbeta reverse. Measured with immunoSEQ multiplex PCR; TCRdb has only the in-frame clones, and not every one. This sample has 130,000 to 150,000 clones; more than 75% occur once, and the top ten carry about 3.2%. Sequences were obtained from PBMCs. The receptors stem from a female donor in good health and CMV-seronegative.

V usage is TRBV7-2 and J usage is TRBJ1-6; unclear D gene. CDR3 length equals 16 residues. In germline, CDR1 is SGHTA, CDR2 FQGNSA. Trimming shortened V by 2 bases and J by 0 bases, and 8 bases separated the two germline ends. The CDR3 region has the DNA TGTGCCAGCAGCTTAACTAGGAGCTCCTATAATTCACCCCTCCACTTT. It is translated as CASSLTRSSYNSPLHF.

The CDR3 DNA reads TGTGCCAGCAGTTACGGGGGTAGCGGGAGATATGTGCAGTTCTTC. Residues: CASSYGGSGRYVQFF. The rearrangement uses TRBV6-5 and TRBJ2-1; 9 positions agree with TRBD2. Trimming at V came to 2 bases and at J to 12 bases, leaving 11 bases not matched to a gene. CDR3 length: 15 amino acids. CDR1 and CDR2 from the germline V gene are MNHEY and SVGAGI.

This chain connects TRBV7-6 to TRBJ2-5, with D tentatively TRBD1 (5 bases). Trimming removed 1 base from V and 4 bases from J, with 19 bases in between. This CDR3 spans 17 amino acids. Germline V gene sequence: CDR1 SGHVS, CDR2 FNYEAQ. DNA of the CDR3: TGTGCCAGCAGCTTAGGATCGGCGGCAGGGATCGGAGAGACCCAGTACTTC. Translating it yields CASSLGSAAGIGETQYF.

The chain is built from TRBV2 and TRBJ2-3; 9 bases line up with TRBD2. The germline CDR1 and CDR2 sequences are SNHLY and FYNNEI. The J segment lost 0 bases and the V segment lost 5 bases, leaving 6 bases of the junction unmatched. The CDR3 consists of 16 residues. For the CDR3, the DNA is TGTGCCAGCAGTCTGATAGCGGGAGCTAGCACAGATACGCAGTATTTT. Amino acids: CASSLIAGASTDTQYF.

This rearrangement joins TRBV29-1 to TRBJ1-5, with TRBD1 matching over 7 bases. V shed 5 bases, J shed 1 base, and the junction held 5 bases outside the gene matches. The CDR3 is 14 amino acids. The germline gives CDR1 SQVTM, CDR2 ANQGSEA. The CDR3 loop reads CSVTTGPSNQPQHF. Written as DNA, the CDR3 is TGCAGCGTTACGACAGGGCCAAGCAATCAGCCCCAGCATTTT. Combining the CDR3 with reference TRBV29-1 and TRBJ1-5 gives the whole variable domain SAVISQKPSRDICQRGTSLTIQCQVDSQVTMMFWYRQQPGQSLTLIATANQGSEATYESGFVIDKFPISRPNLTFSTLTVSNMSPEDSSIYLCSVTTGPSNQPQHFGDGTRLSIL.

This rearrangement joins TRBV6-1 to TRBJ2-7; a possible D gene is TRBD2 (5 bases). The CDR3 is 13 residues long. The germline V gene has CDR1 MNHNS and CDR2 SASEGT. The V gene lost 6 bases and the J gene lost 0 bases, with 9 bases spanning the gap. The CDR3 loop reads CASRSTSSYEQYF. CDR3 coding DNA: TGTGCCAGCAGGTCAACTAGCTCCTACGAGCAGTACTTC.

This rearrangement joins TRBV9 to TRBJ2-3; TRBD2 matches 8 bases. The CDR3 contains 16 residues. J was trimmed by 3 bases and V by 1 base; bases with no gene match: 7. Per the germline V gene, CDR1 is SGDLS and CDR2 is YYNGEE. CDR3 sequence reads: CASSVLAGSGTDTQYF. The CDR3 nucleotides read TGTGCCAGCAGCGTACTAGCGGGTAGCGGGACAGATACGCAGTATTTT. The complete variable domain, with remaining parts taken from reference TRBV9 and TRBJ2-3, reads DSGVTQTPKHLITATGQRVTLRCSPRSGDLSVYWYQQSLDQGLQFLIQYYNGEERAKGNILERFSAQQFPDLHSELNLSSLELGDSALYFCASSVLAGSGTDTQYFGPGTRLTVL.

The chain couples TRBV6-6 to TRBJ2-1; the D is unclear. Between the trimmed V and J ends, which lost 2 bases and 10 bases, there was a span of 6 bases. Germline loops: CDR1 MNHNY, CDR2 SVGAGI (reference sequence). This CDR3 is 11 amino acids long. The CDR3 nucleotides read TGTGCCAGCAGTTACATGCGGGAGCAGTTCTTC. Translated: CASSYMREQFF.

The CDR3: CASRDRSTIYF. The CDR3 DNA follows: TGTGCCAGCAGAGACAGGTCCACCATATATTTT. The rearrangement uses TRBV28 and TRBJ1-3; D might be TRBD1 (6 bases). From germline, CDR1 is MDHEN and CDR2 SYDVKM. The CDR3 is 11 residues long. Trimming removed 6 bases at V and 9 bases at J, with 9 bases between. The full variable domain, rest sourced from reference TRBV28 and TRBJ1-3, is DVKVTQSSRYLVKRTGEKVFLECVQDMDHENMFWYRQDPGLGLRLIYFSYDVKMKEKGDIPEGYSVSREKKERFSLILESASTNQTSMYLCASRDRSTIYFGEGSWLTVV.

The rearrangement links TRBV7-6 to TRBJ1-4, with D tentatively TRBD1 (5 bases). The CDR3 covers 14 residues. CDR1 is SGHVS and CDR2 is FNYEAQ in the germline V gene. Trimming pared 1 base from V and 11 bases from J, leaving 14 bases between. In nucleotides, the CDR3 is TGTGCCAGCAGCTTAGTGTTGGGGCTGGGGAAACTGTTTTTT. Translation: CASSLVLGLGKLFF.

This clone was seen a few times. The rearrangement links TRBV2 to TRBJ2-1, with 7 bases fitting TRBD2. This CDR3 has 15 residues. With V trimmed by 0 bases and J by 8 bases, 7 bases remained unmatched. Germline V gives CDR1 SNHLY, CDR2 FYNNEI. The CDR3 region is CASSEAFAGVYEQFF. CDR3 sequence (DNA): TGTGCCAGCAGTGAAGCGTTTGCGGGAGTTTATGAGCAGTTCTTC.

The chain uses TRBV28 and TRBJ1-6; the match to TRBD1 covers 9 bases. From germline, CDR1 is MDHEN and CDR2 SYDVKM. J was trimmed by 6 bases and V by 5 bases; bases with no gene match: 11. CDR3 size: 17 residues. The CDR3 coding sequence is TGTGCCAGCAGTGTGATACAGGGGGCAACGGCTAATTCACCCCTCCACTTT. Translation gives CASSVIQGATANSPLHF.

This clone was observed a few times. This CDR3 is CASSLDRGGWGYTF. CDR3 bases: TGTGCCAGCAGCCTCGACAGGGGCGGCTGGGGCTACACCTTC. The J gene is TRBJ1-2, the V gene TRBV7-2, with 8 bases fitting TRBD1. The ends lost 5 bases at V and 8 bases at J; junction bases unmatched: 10. This CDR3 comprises 14 residues. CDR1 SGHTA and CDR2 FQGNSA come from the germline V gene.

The chain is built from TRBV19 and TRBJ1-4, with D unresolved. V gave up 6 bases and J gave up 7 bases, with 15 bases separating them. Per germline, CDR1 LNHDA and CDR2 SQIVND (reference sequence). CDR3 size: 14 residues. The CDR3 is CASRIRWSSEKLFF. The CDR3 region has the DNA TGTGCCAGTAGAATCAGGTGGTCTTCTGAAAAACTGTTTTTT.

The V call is TRBV7-9, the J call TRBJ1-6; D might be TRBD1 (5 bases). V dropped 3 bases and J dropped 7 bases, with 10 bases sitting between them. CDR1 and CDR2 from the germline V gene are SEHNR and FQNEAQ (reference sequence). The CDR3 spans 14 residues. The CDR3 here is CASSFDSSNSPLHF. The CDR3 DNA reads TGTGCCAGCAGCTTCGACAGCAGCAATTCACCCCTCCACTTT.

The V call is TRBV7-2, the J call TRBJ2-7; perhaps TRBD2 as D (6 bases). V was cut by 3 bases and J by 1 base, with 10 bases left in between. CDR1 and CDR2 (germline): SGHTA, FQGNSA. This CDR3 contains 14 residues. CDR3 sequence: CASSFAGLSYEQYF. CDR3 DNA: TGTGCCAGCAGCTTTGCGGGGCTATCCTACGAGCAGTACTTC.

The chain combines TRBV28 with TRBJ2-7; TRBD1 aligns across 9 bases. CDR3 size: 14 residues. CDR1 and CDR2 from the germline V gene are MDHEN and SYDVKM. V gave up 6 bases and J gave up 4 bases; unmatched junction bases: 7. The CDR3 DNA sequence: TGTGCCAGCAGCCGACAGGGGGTCCATTACGAGCAGTACTTC. Translating it yields CASSRQGVHYEQYF.

This clone has a single count. The J gene is TRBJ2-3, the V gene TRBV29-1; TRBD2 matches 7 bases. The ends lost 5 bases at V and 2 bases at J; junction bases unmatched: 10. The CDR3 contains 15 residues. CDR1 and CDR2 from the germline V gene are SQVTM and ANQGSEA. CDR3 sequence (DNA): TGCAGCGTTTCCCGAGCGGGGACCTACACAGATACGCAGTATTTT. It yields the protein CSVSRAGTYTDTQYF.

The V call is TRBV29-1, the J call TRBJ2-7; 7 bases line up with TRBD2. J was trimmed by 5 bases and V by 2 bases; bases with no gene match: 12. Germline V lookup: CDR1 SQVTM, CDR2 ANQGSEA. The CDR3 contains 15 residues. CDR3 bases: TGCAGCGTTGAAACGGGGCTAGCGGCAAAAAACGAGCAGTACTTC. It translates to CSVETGLAAKNEQYF.

The chain carries TRBV4-2 and TRBJ2-3; TRBD2 is a possible D gene (5 bases). This CDR3 has 15 amino acids. Germline loops: CDR1 LGHNA, CDR2 YNFKEQ. The V end was cut by 1 base, the J end by 2 bases, with 10 bases between. The DNA of the CDR3 is TGTGCCAGCAGCCAAGTTCCAGCGGACACAGATACGCAGTATTTT. Translated, it gives CASSQVPADTDTQYF.